These T cell receptor beta chains were read from a single sample in a study of cytomegalovirus exposure and HLA in healthy donors. Assay: immunoSEQ multiplex PCR; the TCRdb copy retains only in-frame clones and omits some. The data hold fewer than 200,000 clones, with less than 85% observed a single time. Sequenced material: PBMCs. Every receptor here comes from a male donor in good health and CMV-seronegative. CDR3s include the opening cysteine and the closing phenylalanine or tryptophan. A D gene is named only where the DNA matches it firmly. Expanded clones are given a class, and other clones once, few, many or no size at all.

clone_size: -
d_call: -
v_call: TRBV28
j_call: TRBJ2-7
cdr3_aa: CASSFLAEAYEQYF
cdr3_nt: TGTGCCAGCAGTTTTCTGGCGGAGGCCTACGAGCAGTACTTC

clone_size: -
d_call: TRBD1
v_call: TRBV4-3
j_call: TRBJ1-6
cdr3_aa: CASSRATPGTGGVGSPLHF
cdr3_nt: TGCGCCAGCAGCCGAGCCACCCCCGGGACAGGGGGCGTAGGTTCACCCCTCCACTTT

clone_size: -
d_call: -
v_call: TRBV5-1
j_call: TRBJ1-1
cdr3_aa: CASSLAGQNTEAFF
cdr3_nt: TGCGCCAGCAGCTTGGCCGGACAGAACACTGAAGCTTTCTTT

clone_size: -
d_call: -
v_call: TRBV11-1
j_call: TRBJ2-3
cdr3_aa: CASSLTDTGDTQYF
cdr3_nt: TGTGCCAGCAGCTTAACCGACACGGGGGATACGCAGTATTTT

clone_size: -
d_call: -
v_call: TRBV7-6
j_call: TRBJ1-5
cdr3_aa: CASSLLRADGGDQPQHF
cdr3_nt: TGTGCCAGCAGCTTACTTCGCGCGGACGGAGGGGATCAGCCCCAGCATTTT

clone_size: -
d_call: -
v_call: TRBV6-5
j_call: TRBJ1-1
cdr3_aa: CASVHGRNTEAFF
cdr3_nt: TGTGCCTCAGTACACGGGAGGAACACTGAAGCTTTCTTT

clone_size: -
d_call: TRBD1
v_call: TRBV6-5
j_call: TRBJ2-5
cdr3_aa: CASRIQGEETQYF
cdr3_nt: TGTGCCAGCAGGATCCAGGGGGAAGAGACCCAGTACTTC

clone_size: -
d_call: -
v_call: TRBV18
j_call: TRBJ2-3
cdr3_aa: CASPRPRGASTDTQYF
cdr3_nt: TGTGCCAGCCCCCGCCCCCGGGGAGCCAGCACAGATACGCAGTATTTT

clone_size: -
d_call: -
v_call: TRBV4-2
j_call: TRBJ2-7
cdr3_aa: CASSHRGTAFYEQYF
cdr3_nt: TGTGCCAGCAGCCATAGGGGCACGGCGTTCTACGAGCAGTACTTC

clone_size: -
d_call: -
v_call: TRBV7-9
j_call: TRBJ1-1
cdr3_aa: CSSSLGGQGNTEAFF
cdr3_nt: TGTTCCAGCAGCTTAGGGGGTCAGGGTAACACTGAAGCTTTCTTT

clone_size: -
d_call: -
v_call: TRBV5-1
j_call: TRBJ2-1
cdr3_aa: CASSLGAGAWQDNEQFF
cdr3_nt: TGCGCCAGCAGCTTGGGTGCGGGGGCTTGGCAGGACAATGAGCAGTTCTTC

clone_size: -
d_call: -
v_call: TRBV2
j_call: TRBJ1-2
cdr3_aa: CASSEEAVYGYTF
cdr3_nt: TGCGCCAGCAGTGAAGAGGCGGTCTATGGCTACACCTTC

clone_size: -
d_call: -
v_call: TRBV4-3
j_call: TRBJ2-1
cdr3_aa: CASSQEARGGYEQFF
cdr3_nt: TGCGCCAGCAGCCAAGAAGCAAGGGGCGGTTATGAGCAGTTCTTC

clone_size: few
d_call: -
v_call: TRBV7-2
j_call: TRBJ2-2
cdr3_aa: CASSLLGLAGTGELFF
cdr3_nt: TGTGCCAGCAGCTTACTAGGGCTAGCAGGTACCGGGGAGCTGTTTTTT

clone_size: once
d_call: -
v_call: TRBV9
j_call: TRBJ2-7
cdr3_aa: CASNGGSRDEQYF
cdr3_nt: TGTGCCAGCAACGGGGGTTCTCGGGACGAGCAGTACTTC

clone_size: -
d_call: -
v_call: TRBV2
j_call: TRBJ2-7
cdr3_aa: CASSEGRNTYEQYF
cdr3_nt: TGTGCCAGCAGTGAGGGGCGCAACACCTACGAGCAGTACTTC

clone_size: -
d_call: TRBD1
v_call: TRBV10-3
j_call: TRBJ2-7
cdr3_aa: CAISGTASYEQYF
cdr3_nt: TGTGCCATCAGCGGGACAGCTTCCTACGAGCAGTACTTC

clone_size: -
d_call: -
v_call: TRBV27
j_call: TRBJ2-7
cdr3_aa: CASSRQGSYAEQYF
cdr3_nt: TGTGCCAGCAGTCGCCAGGGTTCTTACGCCGAGCAGTACTTC

clone_size: few
d_call: -
v_call: TRBV6-6
j_call: TRBJ1-2
cdr3_aa: CASSYSTVGGYTF
cdr3_nt: TGTGCCAGCAGTTACTCGACAGTAGGTGGCTACACCTTC

clone_size: -
d_call: -
v_call: TRBV9
j_call: TRBJ1-5
cdr3_aa: CASSVTPSNQPQHF
cdr3_nt: TGTGCCAGCAGCGTGACACCTAGCAATCAGCCCCAGCATTTT

clone_size: -
d_call: -
v_call: TRBV6-6
j_call: TRBJ2-5
cdr3_aa: CASSYVSGQETQYF
cdr3_nt: TGTGCCAGCAGTTACGTTTCAGGCCAAGAGACCCAGTACTTC

clone_size: -
d_call: -
v_call: TRBV9
j_call: TRBJ2-7
cdr3_aa: CASSVDDRSTYEQYF
cdr3_nt: TGTGCCAGCAGCGTAGATGACAGGTCTACCTACGAGCAGTACTTC

clone_size: -
d_call: -
v_call: TRBV5-6
j_call: TRBJ1-5
cdr3_aa: CASSLGQNQPQHF
cdr3_nt: TGTGCCAGCAGCTTGGGGCAGAATCAGCCCCAGCATTTT

clone_size: -
d_call: TRBD2
v_call: TRBV7-3
j_call: TRBJ2-1
cdr3_aa: CASSPLTGGSSYNEQFF
cdr3_nt: TGTGCCAGCAGCCCCCTAACGGGGGGGAGCTCCTACAATGAGCAGTTCTTC

clone_size: -
d_call: -
v_call: TRBV7-9
j_call: TRBJ1-2
cdr3_aa: CASSLAIGQNYGYTF
cdr3_nt: TGTGCCAGCAGCTTAGCAATAGGACAGAACTATGGCTACACCTTC

clone_size: -
d_call: -
v_call: TRBV15
j_call: TRBJ2-5
cdr3_aa: CATSAGVETQYF
cdr3_nt: TGTGCCACCAGTGCCGGAGTTGAGACCCAGTACTTC

clone_size: -
d_call: -
v_call: TRBV7-9
j_call: TRBJ1-1
cdr3_aa: CASSLGTPNTEAFF
cdr3_nt: TGTGCCAGCAGCTTAGGGACACCGAACACTGAAGCTTTCTTT

clone_size: -
d_call: -
v_call: TRBV2
j_call: TRBJ1-2
cdr3_aa: CASSATVTYGYTF
cdr3_nt: TGTGCCAGCAGCGCTACAGTTACTTATGGCTACACCTTC

clone_size: -
d_call: -
v_call: TRBV7-2
j_call: TRBJ2-7
cdr3_aa: CASSLFRGQYF
cdr3_nt: TGTGCCAGCAGCTTATTCCGCGGGCAGTACTTC

clone_size: -
d_call: -
v_call: TRBV9
j_call: TRBJ1-6
cdr3_aa: CASNGKNNSPLHF
cdr3_nt: TGTGCCAGCAACGGGAAAAATAATTCACCCCTCCACTTT